Here is one T cell receptor (beta chain) with its context. This entry is derived from a study of blood T cell repertoires in COVID-19. Clones were sequenced by immunoSEQ multiplex PCR, and TCRdb holds only the in-frame ones, with some missing. The data contain 81,000 or so clones, approximately 92% of them singletons. CDR3 length: 14 amino acids. After removal of 8 bases from V and 4 bases from J, the junction contained 7 bases not matched to a gene. CDR1 is MDHEN and CDR2 is SYDVKM in the germline V gene. The chain links TRBV28 to TRBJ2-1; 8 bases align to TRBD2. The sample was peripheral blood. The TCR sequence derives from an older woman with active COVID-19. CDR3 amino acids: CASLSGVGYNEQFF. The DNA of the CDR3 is TGTGCCAGCCTTAGCGGGGTCGGGTACAATGAGCAGTTCTTC. The entire variable domain, with the rest obtained from reference TRBV28 and TRBJ2-1, is as follows: DVKVTQSSRYLVKRTGEKVFLECVQDMDHENMFWYRQDPGLGLRLIYFSYDVKMKEKGDIPEGYSVSREKKERFSLILESASTNQTSMYLCASLSGVGYNEQFFGPGTRLTVL.